Shown below are 16 T cell receptor beta chains from a single sample sequenced in a study of CD8 T cells in ankylosing spondylitis. MiXCR was run by TCRdb on the 5' RACE reads, yielding one entry per CDR3 protein. Of about 270,000 distinct CDR3 sequences in the sample, roughly 32% were seen once. Input material: blood, either unsorted or a sorted T cell fraction (not recorded which). All receptors derive from a male donor with ankylosing spondylitis or in good health (not recorded which).

This clonotype turned up a few times. The chain links TRBV6-1 to TRBJ1-2; maybe TRBD1 (6 bases). Trimming left V 4 bases short and J 4 bases short, with 16 bases between. There are 15 residues in the CDR3. Germline V gene lookup returns CDR1 MNHNS and CDR2 SASEGT. CDR3 DNA sequence: TGTGCCAGCAGTGGGCAGGGGAATAAGGGCTATGGCTACACCTTC. This codes for CASSGQGNKGYGYTF.

The CDR3 nucleotides are TGTGCCAGCAGTTACCTTGAAGCGGGGGGGGCCAATGAGCAGTTCTTC. It is translated as CASSYLEAGGANEQFF. This chain joins TRBV6-5 and TRBJ2-1; TRBD2 agrees at 10 bases. The germline V gene encodes CDR1 MNHEY and CDR2 SVGAGI. The CDR3 covers 16 residues. With 2 bases clipped from V and 6 bases from J, the junction kept 7 bases outside the gene matches.

This chain uses TRBV29-1 with TRBJ2-6; D is unresolved. The V end was cut by 0 bases, the J end by 0 bases, with 6 bases between. This CDR3 spans 15 amino acids. Germline-derived CDR1 and CDR2 are SQVTM and ANQGSEA. Written as DNA, the CDR3 is TGCAGCGTTGAAGACTGGTACTCTGGGGCCAACGTCCTGACTTTC. This sequence encodes CSVEDWYSGANVLTF.

This clonotype has just one count. V gene TRBV27 combines with J gene TRBJ2-5; 7 bases align to TRBD1. Trimming took 3 bases from V and 4 from J; bases not matched to a gene: 11. Germline CDR1 MNHEY, CDR2 SMNVEV (reference sequence). This CDR3 is built from 16 residues. In DNA form, the CDR3 reads TGTGCCAGCAGTTTCCCGACTCACCACAGGGGAGAGACCCAGTACTTC. Amino acids: CASSFPTHHRGETQYF.

The chain recombines TRBV29-1 with TRBJ2-1; 9 bases are shared with TRBD2. J gave up 4 bases and V 1 base, and 5 bases lay outside the gene matches. Per the germline V gene, CDR1 is SQVTM and CDR2 is ANQGSEA. The CDR3 is made up of 15 amino acids. The CDR3 loop reads CSVEGRRGGYNEQFF. In DNA form, the CDR3 reads TGCAGCGTTGAAGGACGGCGGGGGGGGTACAATGAGCAGTTCTTC.

The chain links TRBV10-3 to TRBJ1-5; 7 bases fit TRBD1. The V segment lost 5 bases and the J segment 5 bases; nucleotides outside the gene matches: 9. The CDR3 extends over 15 amino acids. The V gene's germline CDR1 is ENHRY and CDR2 SYGVKD. The CDR3 nucleotides read TGTGCCATCAGTCAAGGGACAGCGCGCGATCAGCCCCAGCATTTT. It codes for CAISQGTARDQPQHF.

J is TRBJ2-7 and V is TRBV3-1; D gene uncertain. Per germline, CDR1 LGHDT and CDR2 YNNKEL (reference sequence). The V gene lost 4 bases and the J gene lost 4 bases, with 14 bases spanning the gap. This CDR3 region has 14 residues. The CDR3 loop reads CASSPLRDRYEQYF. CDR3 DNA: TGTGCCAGCAGCCCCCTTCGTGATAGGTACGAGCAGTACTTC.

V and J are TRBV18 and TRBJ1-5; 9 bases match TRBD1. Germline values: CDR1 KGHSH, CDR2 LQKENI. The V segment lost 5 bases and the J segment 4 bases; nucleotides outside the gene matches: 3. This CDR3 contains 14 residues. CDR3 coding DNA: TGTGCCAGCTCAAAGGACAGGGGTAATCAGCCCCAGCATTTT. This encodes CASSKDRGNQPQHF. Full variable domain (remainder filled in from reference TRBV18 and TRBJ1-5): NAGVMQNPRHLVRRRGQEARLRCSPMKGHSHVYWYRQLPEEGLKFMVYLQKENIIDESGMPKERFSAEFPKEGPSILRIQQVVRGDSAAYFCASSKDRGNQPQHFGDGTRLSIL.

The chain is built from TRBV28 and TRBJ1-2; no reliable D call. V was clipped by 3 bases and J by 4 bases, with 9 bases between them. CDR1 MDHEN and CDR2 SYDVKM come from the germline V gene. This CDR3 is 13 amino acids long. CDR3 in DNA: TGTGCCAGCAGTTTCCGCACAGCCTATGGCTACACCTTC. It translates to CASSFRTAYGYTF.

This sequence joins TRBV7-6 and TRBJ1-5, with 11 positions matching TRBD1. Trimming at V came to 4 bases and at J to 6 bases, leaving 2 bases not matched to a gene. Germline CDR1 and CDR2: SGHVS and FNYEAQ. This CDR3 has 14 residues. CDR3 nucleotide sequence: TGTGCCAGCAGCTGGGACAGGGGGACTCAGCCCCAGCATTTT. Translation: CASSWDRGTQPQHF.

This chain joins TRBV6-5 and TRBJ2-3, with TRBD2 matching 13 bases. Unmatched junction bases numbered 3, after V lost 4 bases and J lost 5 bases. The CDR3 runs to 15 residues. CDR1 is MNHEY, CDR2 SVGAGI, per germline. The CDR3 nucleotides read TGTGCCAGCAGTTCGGGACTAGCGGGGATAGATACGCAGTATTTT. The encoded protein is CASSSGLAGIDTQYF.

There are a few counts of this clonotype. The chain recombines TRBV11-2 with TRBJ2-7; 9 positions match TRBD1. V lost 5 bases and J lost 2; bases outside the gene matches: 16. Germline CDR1 reads SGHAT; CDR2 reads FQNNGV. There are 18 residues in the CDR3. The chain's CDR3 is CASSPQWADRGFPYEQYF. In DNA, the CDR3 is TGTGCCAGCAGCCCGCAGTGGGCGGACAGGGGCTTCCCCTACGAGCAGTACTTC.

This chain links TRBV4-1 with TRBJ2-5; 9 bases are a match to TRBD1. The CDR3 runs 16 residues. Germline V gene sequence: CDR1 MGHRA, CDR2 YSYEKL. V dropped 4 bases and J dropped 5; count of bases not matched to a gene: 11. In DNA, the CDR3 is TGCGCCAGCAGCCGCCAGGACAGGGGATTTGGGGAGACCCAGTACTTC. Translated, it gives CASSRQDRGFGETQYF.

This clonotype occurred a few times. V usage is TRBV7-8 and J usage is TRBJ2-7; D is unresolved. Germline V CDR1 and CDR2: SGHVS, FQNEAQ. The CDR3 totals 13 residues. The germline V and J ends were trimmed by 8 bases and 4 bases, with 15 bases remaining between them. CDR3 amino acids: CASGPGGLYEQYF. Here the CDR3 DNA reads TGTGCCAGCGGACCTGGCGGCCTTTACGAGCAGTACTTC.

V is TRBV10-3 and J is TRBJ1-2; TRBD1 aligns across 8 bases. Trimming took 4 bases from V and 3 from J; bases not matched to a gene: 7. The CDR3 loop spans 15 amino acids. Looked up from germline, CDR1 is ENHRY and CDR2 is SYGVKD. In DNA form, the CDR3 reads TGTGCCATCAGTGCAACGACAGGGGTGGACTATGGCTACACCTTC. Its translation is CAISATTGVDYGYTF.

The chain is built from TRBV15 and TRBJ1-4, with a weak D call TRBD1 (5 bases). The V gene's germline CDR1 is LNHNV and CDR2 YYDKDF (reference sequence). V dropped 5 bases and J dropped 8 bases, with 18 bases sitting between them. The CDR3 covers 15 residues. The CDR3 region has the DNA TGTGCCACCAGCGAGGCCCGGGGGGTCGGGGAAAAACTGTTTTTT. It yields the protein CATSEARGVGEKLFF.